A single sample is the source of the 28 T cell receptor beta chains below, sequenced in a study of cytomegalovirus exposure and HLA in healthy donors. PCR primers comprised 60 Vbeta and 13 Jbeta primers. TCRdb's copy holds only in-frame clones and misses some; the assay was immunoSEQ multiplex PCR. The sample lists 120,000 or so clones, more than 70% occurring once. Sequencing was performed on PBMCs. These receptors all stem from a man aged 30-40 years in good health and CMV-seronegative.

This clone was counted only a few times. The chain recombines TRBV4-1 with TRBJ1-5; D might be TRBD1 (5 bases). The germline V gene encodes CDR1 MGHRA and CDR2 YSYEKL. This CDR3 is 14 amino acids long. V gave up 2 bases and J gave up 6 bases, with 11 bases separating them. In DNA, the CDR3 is TGCGCCAGCAGCCAACGGGGGGAAGGTCAGCCCCAGCATTTT. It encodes CASSQRGEGQPQHF.

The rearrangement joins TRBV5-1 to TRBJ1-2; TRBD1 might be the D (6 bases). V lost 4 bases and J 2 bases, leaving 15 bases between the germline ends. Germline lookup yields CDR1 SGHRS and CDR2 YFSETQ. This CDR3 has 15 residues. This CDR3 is CASSPGGTGNYGYTF. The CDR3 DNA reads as TGCGCCAGCAGCCCCGGTGGCACAGGGAACTATGGCTACACCTTC.

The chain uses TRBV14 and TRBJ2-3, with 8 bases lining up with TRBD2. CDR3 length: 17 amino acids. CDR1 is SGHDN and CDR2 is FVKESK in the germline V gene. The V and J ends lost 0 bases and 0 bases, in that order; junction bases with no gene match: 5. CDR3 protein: CASSQDWTSPSTDTQYF. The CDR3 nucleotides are TGTGCCAGCAGCCAAGATTGGACTAGCCCCAGCACAGATACGCAGTATTTT.

CDR3 DNA sequence: TGCGCCAGCAGCTTGGCGGGGGGGCAAGAGACCCAGTACTTC. The encoded protein is CASSLAGGQETQYF. The J gene is TRBJ2-5, the V gene TRBV5-1; 8 bases agree with TRBD2. J was trimmed by 2 bases and V by 0 bases; bases with no gene match: 0. The germline V gene has CDR1 SGHRS and CDR2 YFSETQ. CDR3 length: 14 residues.

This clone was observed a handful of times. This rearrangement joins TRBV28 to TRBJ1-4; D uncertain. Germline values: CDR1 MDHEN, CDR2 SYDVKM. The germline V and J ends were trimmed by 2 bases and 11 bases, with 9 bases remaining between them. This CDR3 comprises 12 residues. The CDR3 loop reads CASSLNAGKLFF. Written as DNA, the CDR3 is TGTGCCAGCAGTTTAAATGCGGGGAAACTGTTTTTT.

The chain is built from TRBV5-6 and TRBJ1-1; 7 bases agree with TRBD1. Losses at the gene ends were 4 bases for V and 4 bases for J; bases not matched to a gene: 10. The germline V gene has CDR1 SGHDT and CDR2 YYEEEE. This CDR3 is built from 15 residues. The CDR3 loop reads CASSGSDRRTTEAFF. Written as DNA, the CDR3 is TGTGCCAGCAGCGGCTCGGACAGGAGAACCACTGAAGCTTTCTTT.

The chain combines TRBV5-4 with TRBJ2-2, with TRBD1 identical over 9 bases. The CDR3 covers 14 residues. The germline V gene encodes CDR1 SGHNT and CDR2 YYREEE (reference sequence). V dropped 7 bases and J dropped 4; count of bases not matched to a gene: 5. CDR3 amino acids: CASGTGSRTGELFF. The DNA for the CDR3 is TGTGCCAGCGGGACAGGGTCGCGCACCGGGGAGCTGTTTTTT.

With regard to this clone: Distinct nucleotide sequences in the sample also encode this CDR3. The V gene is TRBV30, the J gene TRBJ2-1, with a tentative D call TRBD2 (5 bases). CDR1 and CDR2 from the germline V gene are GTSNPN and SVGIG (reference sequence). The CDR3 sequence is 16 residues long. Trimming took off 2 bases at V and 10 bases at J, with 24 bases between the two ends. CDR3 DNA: TGTGCCTGGAGTCCGTCTCCGTCGGCACCATCGGGGGAGCAGTTCTTC. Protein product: CAWSPSPSAPSGEQFF.

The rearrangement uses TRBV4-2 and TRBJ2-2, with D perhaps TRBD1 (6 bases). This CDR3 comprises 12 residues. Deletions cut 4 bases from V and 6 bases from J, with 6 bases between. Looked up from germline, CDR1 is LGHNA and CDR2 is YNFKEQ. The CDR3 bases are TGTGCCAGCAGCCCAGGGGCCGGGGAGCTGTTTTTT. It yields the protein CASSPGAGELFF.

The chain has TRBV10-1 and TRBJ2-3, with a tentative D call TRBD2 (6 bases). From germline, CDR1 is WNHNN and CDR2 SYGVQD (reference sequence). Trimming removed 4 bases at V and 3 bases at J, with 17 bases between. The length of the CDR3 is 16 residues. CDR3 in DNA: TGCGCCAGCAGTGTTCGGGCGGGGCTAAGGACAGATACGCAGTATTTT. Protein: CASSVRAGLRTDTQYF.

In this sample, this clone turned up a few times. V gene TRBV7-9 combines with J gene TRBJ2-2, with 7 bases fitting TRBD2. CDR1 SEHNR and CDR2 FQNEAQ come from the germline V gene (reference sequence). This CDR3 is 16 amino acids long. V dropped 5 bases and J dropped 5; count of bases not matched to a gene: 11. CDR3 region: CASSPRRAGVTGELFF. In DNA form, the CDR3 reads TGTGCCAGCAGCCCCCGTAGGGCGGGGGTGACCGGGGAGCTGTTTTTT.

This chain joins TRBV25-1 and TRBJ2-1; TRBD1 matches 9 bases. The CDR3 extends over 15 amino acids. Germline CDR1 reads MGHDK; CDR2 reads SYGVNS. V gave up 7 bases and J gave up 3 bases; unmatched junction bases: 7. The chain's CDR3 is CASTRGQGNYNEQFF. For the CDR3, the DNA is TGTGCCAGCACCAGGGGACAGGGAAACTACAATGAGCAGTTCTTC.

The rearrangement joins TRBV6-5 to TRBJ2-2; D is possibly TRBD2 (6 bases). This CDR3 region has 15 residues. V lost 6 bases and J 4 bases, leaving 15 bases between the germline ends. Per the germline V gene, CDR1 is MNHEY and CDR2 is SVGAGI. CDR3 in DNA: TGTGCCAGCAGCCCCCTCGGGAGCGGCACCGGGGAGCTGTTTTTT. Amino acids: CASSPLGSGTGELFF.

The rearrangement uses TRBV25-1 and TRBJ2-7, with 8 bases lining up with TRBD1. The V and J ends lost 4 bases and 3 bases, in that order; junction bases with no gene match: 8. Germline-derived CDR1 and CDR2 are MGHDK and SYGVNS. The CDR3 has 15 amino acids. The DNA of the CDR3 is TGTGCCAGCAGTGTCACCGGGACAGGAAACTACGAGCAGTACTTC. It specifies CASSVTGTGNYEQYF.

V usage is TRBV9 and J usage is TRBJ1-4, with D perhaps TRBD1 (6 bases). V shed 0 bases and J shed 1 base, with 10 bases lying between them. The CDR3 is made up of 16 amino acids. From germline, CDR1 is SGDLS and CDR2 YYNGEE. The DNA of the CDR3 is TGTGCCAGCAGCGTAGAGGGGGAACGAACTAATGAAAAACTGTTTTTT. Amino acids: CASSVEGERTNEKLFF.

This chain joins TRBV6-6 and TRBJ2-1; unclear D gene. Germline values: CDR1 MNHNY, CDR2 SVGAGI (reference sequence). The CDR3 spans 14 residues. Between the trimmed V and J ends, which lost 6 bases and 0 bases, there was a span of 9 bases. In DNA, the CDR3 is TGTGCCAGCAGGACCGGGTCCTCCTACAATGAGCAGTTCTTC. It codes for CASRTGSSYNEQFF.

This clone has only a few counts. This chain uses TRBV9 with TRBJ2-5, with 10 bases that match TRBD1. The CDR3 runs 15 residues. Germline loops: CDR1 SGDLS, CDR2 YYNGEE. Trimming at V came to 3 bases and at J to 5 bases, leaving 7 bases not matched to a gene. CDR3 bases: TGTGCCAGCAGCGGAGGGACAGGGGTTAGGGAGACCCAGTACTTC. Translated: CASSGGTGVRETQYF. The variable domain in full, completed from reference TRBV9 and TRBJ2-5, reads DSGVTQTPKHLITATGQRVTLRCSPRSGDLSVYWYQQSLDQGLQFLIQYYNGEERAKGNILERFSAQQFPDLHSELNLSSLELGDSALYFCASSGGTGVRETQYFGPGTRLLVL.

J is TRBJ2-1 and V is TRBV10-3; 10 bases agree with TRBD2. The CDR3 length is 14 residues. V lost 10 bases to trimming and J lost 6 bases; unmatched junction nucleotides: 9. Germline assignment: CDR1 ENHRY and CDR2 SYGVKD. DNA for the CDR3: TGTGCCACGGGTACTAGCGGGACGGCCAATGAGCAGTTCTTC. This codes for CATGTSGTANEQFF.

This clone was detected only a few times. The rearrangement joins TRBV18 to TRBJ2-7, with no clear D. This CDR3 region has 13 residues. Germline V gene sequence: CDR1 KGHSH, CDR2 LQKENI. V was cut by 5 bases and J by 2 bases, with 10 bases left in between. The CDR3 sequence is CASSTQDTYEQYF. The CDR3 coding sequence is TGTGCCAGCTCAACCCAGGATACCTACGAGCAGTACTTC.

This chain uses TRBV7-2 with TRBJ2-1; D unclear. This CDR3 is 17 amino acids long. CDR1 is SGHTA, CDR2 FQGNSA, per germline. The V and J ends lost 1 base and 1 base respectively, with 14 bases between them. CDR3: CASSLVHGSASYNEQFF. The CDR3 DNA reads TGTGCCAGCAGCTTAGTACACGGGTCCGCTTCCTACAATGAGCAGTTCTTC.

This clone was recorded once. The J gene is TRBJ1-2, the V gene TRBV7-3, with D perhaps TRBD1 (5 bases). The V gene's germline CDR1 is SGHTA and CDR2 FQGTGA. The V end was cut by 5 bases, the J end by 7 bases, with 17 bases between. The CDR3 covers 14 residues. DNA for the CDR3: TGTGCCAGCAGCCCCGACGGACATACACCTGGCTACACCTTC. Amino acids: CASSPDGHTPGYTF. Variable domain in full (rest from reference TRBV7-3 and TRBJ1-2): GAGVSQTPSNKVTEKGKYVELRCDPISGHTALYWYRQSLGQGPEFLIYFQGTGAADDSGLPNDRFFAVRPEGSVSTLKIQRTERGDSAVYLCASSPDGHTPGYTFGSGTRLTVV.

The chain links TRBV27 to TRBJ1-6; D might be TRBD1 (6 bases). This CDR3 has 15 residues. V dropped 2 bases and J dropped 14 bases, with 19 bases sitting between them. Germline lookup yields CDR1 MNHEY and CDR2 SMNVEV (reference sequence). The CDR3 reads CASSLGPPPEGALHF. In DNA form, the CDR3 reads TGTGCCAGCAGTTTAGGTCCTCCTCCCGAGGGGGCCCTCCACTTT.

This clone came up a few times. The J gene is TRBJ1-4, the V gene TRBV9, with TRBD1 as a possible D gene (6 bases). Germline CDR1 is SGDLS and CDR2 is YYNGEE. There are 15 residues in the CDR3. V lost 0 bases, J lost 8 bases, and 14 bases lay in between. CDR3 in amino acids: CASSVGWQGWEKLFF. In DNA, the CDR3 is TGTGCCAGCAGCGTAGGTTGGCAGGGGTGGGAAAAACTGTTTTTT.

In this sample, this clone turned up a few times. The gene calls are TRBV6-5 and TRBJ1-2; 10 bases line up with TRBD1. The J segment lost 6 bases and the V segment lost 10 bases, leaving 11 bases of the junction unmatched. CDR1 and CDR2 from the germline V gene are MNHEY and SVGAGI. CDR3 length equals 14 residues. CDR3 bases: TGTGCCATCAGGGGGGACAGGGGAGGTGATGGCTACACCTTC. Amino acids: CAIRGDRGGDGYTF.

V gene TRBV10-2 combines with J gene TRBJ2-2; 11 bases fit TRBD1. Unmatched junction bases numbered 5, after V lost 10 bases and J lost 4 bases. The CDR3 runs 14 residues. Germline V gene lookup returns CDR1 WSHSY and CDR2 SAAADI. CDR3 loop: CAITGTGGTGELFF. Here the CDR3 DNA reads TGCGCCATCACCGGGACAGGGGGCACCGGGGAGCTGTTTTTT.

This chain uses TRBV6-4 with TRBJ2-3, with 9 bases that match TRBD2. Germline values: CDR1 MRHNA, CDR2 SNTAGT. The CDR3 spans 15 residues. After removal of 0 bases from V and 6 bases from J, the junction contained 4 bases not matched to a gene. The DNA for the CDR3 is TGTGCCAGCAGTGACTCGGCGGGGGGGGCTGATACGCAGTATTTT. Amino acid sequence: CASSDSAGGADTQYF.

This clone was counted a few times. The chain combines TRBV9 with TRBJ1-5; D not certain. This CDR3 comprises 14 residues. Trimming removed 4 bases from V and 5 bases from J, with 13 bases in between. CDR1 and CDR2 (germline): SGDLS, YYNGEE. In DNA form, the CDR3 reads TGTGCCAGCAGCCAGGACTCTGGGGATCAGCCCCAGCATTTT. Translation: CASSQDSGDQPQHF. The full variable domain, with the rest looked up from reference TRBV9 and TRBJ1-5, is DSGVTQTPKHLITATGQRVTLRCSPRSGDLSVYWYQQSLDQGLQFLIQYYNGEERAKGNILERFSAQQFPDLHSELNLSSLELGDSALYFCASSQDSGDQPQHFGDGTRLSIL.

The DNA of the CDR3 is TGTGCCAGCAGCCTCCGACAGGGCGGAGATGAAAAACTGTTTTTT. Translation gives CASSLRQGGDEKLFF. The rearrangement uses TRBV4-2 and TRBJ1-4; 7 bases map to TRBD1. CDR1 LGHNA and CDR2 YNFKEQ come from the germline V gene. The CDR3 runs to 15 residues. J was trimmed by 6 bases and V by 4 bases; bases with no gene match: 8.